This T cell receptor (beta chain) comes out of a study of cytomegalovirus exposure and HLA in healthy donors. This clone has a handful of counts. Its matching antigen is unknown. Study-level findings and limits: Indistinguishability led to the exclusion of some V segments, TRBV6-2 and TRBV6-3 included. Across all donors, roughly uniform sequencing depth was an assumption of the presence/absence analyses.

Healthy donors of bone marrow made up the group. PCR was performed using 60 Vbeta and 13 Jbeta primers. The assay was immunoSEQ multiplex PCR, and TCRdb's table has in-frame clones only and misses some. The sample contains fewer than 140,000 clones, more than 70% of which appear only once. This CDR3 contains 17 residues. Germline assignment: CDR1 LNHDA and CDR2 SQIVND (reference sequence). Unmatched junction bases numbered 13, after V lost 4 bases and J lost 8 bases. The clonotype was recovered from a man in his forties in good health and CMV-seronegative. The sample taken for sequencing was PBMCs. This sequence joins TRBV19 and TRBJ2-1; 11 bases are shared with TRBD2. CDR3 in DNA: TGTGCCAGTAGTACCCTAGGGATAGCGGGGGGGCGGGATGAGCAGTTCTTC. Its translation is CASSTLGIAGGRDEQFF.